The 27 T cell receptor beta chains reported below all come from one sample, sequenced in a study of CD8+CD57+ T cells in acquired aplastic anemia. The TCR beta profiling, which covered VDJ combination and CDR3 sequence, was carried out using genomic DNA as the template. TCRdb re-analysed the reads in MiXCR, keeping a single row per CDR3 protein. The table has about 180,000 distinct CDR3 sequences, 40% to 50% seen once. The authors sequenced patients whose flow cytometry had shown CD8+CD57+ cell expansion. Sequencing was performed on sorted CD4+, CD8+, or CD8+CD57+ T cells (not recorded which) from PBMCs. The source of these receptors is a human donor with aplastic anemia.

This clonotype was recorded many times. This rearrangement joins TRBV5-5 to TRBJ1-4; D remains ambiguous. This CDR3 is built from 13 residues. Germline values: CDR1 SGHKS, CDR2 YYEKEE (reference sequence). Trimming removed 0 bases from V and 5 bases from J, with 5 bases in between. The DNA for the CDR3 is TGTGCCAGCAGCTTGGCGGTCAATGAAAAACTGTTTTTT. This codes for CASSLAVNEKLFF.

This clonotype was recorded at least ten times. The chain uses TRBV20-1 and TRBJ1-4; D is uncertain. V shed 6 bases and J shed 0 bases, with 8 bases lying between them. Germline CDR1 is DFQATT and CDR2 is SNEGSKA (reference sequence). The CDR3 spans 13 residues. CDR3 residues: CSAVSATNEKLFF. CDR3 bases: TGCAGTGCCGTGTCGGCAACTAATGAAAAACTGTTTTTT.

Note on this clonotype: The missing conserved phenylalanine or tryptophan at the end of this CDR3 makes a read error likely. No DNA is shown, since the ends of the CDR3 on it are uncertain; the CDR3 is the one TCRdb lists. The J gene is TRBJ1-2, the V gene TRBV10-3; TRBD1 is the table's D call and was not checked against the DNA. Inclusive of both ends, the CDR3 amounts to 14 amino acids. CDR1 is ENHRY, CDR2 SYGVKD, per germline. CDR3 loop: CAISEGAQNYGYAL.

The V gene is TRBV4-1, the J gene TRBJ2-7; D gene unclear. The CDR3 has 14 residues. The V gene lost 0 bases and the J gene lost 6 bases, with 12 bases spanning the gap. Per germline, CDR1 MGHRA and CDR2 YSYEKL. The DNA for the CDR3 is TGCGCCAGCAGCCAAGAAGTACAGTCGGCCGAGCAGTACTTC. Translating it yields CASSQEVQSAEQYF.

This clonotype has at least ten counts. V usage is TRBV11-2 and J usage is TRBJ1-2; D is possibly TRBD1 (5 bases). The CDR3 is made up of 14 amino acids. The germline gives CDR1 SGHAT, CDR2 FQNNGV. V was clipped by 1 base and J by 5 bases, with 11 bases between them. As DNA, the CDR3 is TGTGCCAGCAGCTTAGGAGACAGCCAGTATGGCTACACCTTC. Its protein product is CASSLGDSQYGYTF. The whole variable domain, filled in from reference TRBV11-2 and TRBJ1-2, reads EAGVAQSPRYKIIEKRQSVAFWCNPISGHATLYWYQQILGQGPKLLIQFQNNGVVDDSQLPKDRFSAERLKGVDSTLKIQPAKLEDSAVYLCASSLGDSQYGYTFGSGTRLTVV.

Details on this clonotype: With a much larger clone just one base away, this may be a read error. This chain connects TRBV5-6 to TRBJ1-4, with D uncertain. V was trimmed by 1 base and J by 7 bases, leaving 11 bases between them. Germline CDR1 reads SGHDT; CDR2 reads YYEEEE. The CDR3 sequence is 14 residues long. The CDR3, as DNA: TGTGCCAGCAGCTTGTGGAACCGGGGTGAAAAACTGTTTTTT. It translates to CASSLWNRGEKLFF.

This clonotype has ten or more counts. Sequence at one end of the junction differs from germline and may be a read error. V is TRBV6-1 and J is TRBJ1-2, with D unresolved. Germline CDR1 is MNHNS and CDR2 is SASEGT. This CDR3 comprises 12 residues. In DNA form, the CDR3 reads TGTGCCAGCAGGGAAGCTCTCTATGGCTACACCTTC. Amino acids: CASREALYGYTF.

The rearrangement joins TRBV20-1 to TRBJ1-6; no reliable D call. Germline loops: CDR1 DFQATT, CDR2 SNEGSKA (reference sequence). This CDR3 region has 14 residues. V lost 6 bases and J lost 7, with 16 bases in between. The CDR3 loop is CSATQVTMNSPLHF. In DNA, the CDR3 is TGCAGTGCAACCCAGGTCACCATGAATTCACCCCTCCACTTT.

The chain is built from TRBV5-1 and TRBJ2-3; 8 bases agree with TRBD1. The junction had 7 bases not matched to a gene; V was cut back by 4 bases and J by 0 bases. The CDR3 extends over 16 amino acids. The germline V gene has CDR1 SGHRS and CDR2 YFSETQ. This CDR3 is CASSGGQVGSTDTQYF. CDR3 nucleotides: TGCGCCAGCAGCGGGGGACAGGTTGGGAGCACAGATACGCAGTATTTT.

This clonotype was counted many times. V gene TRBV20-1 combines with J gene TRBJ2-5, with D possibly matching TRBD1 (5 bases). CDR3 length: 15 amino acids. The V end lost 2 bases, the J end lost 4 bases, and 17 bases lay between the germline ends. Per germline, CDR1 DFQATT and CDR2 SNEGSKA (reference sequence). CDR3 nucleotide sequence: TGCAGTGCTAGATCCCCCGGGCCAGGGCGAGAGACCCAGTACTTC. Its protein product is CSARSPGPGRETQYF.

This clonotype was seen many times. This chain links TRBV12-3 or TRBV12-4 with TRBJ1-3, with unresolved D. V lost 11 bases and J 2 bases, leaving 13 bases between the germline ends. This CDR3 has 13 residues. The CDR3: CALGSRTGNTIYF. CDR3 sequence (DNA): TGTGCCTTGGGGTCCAGGACTGGAAACACCATATATTTT.

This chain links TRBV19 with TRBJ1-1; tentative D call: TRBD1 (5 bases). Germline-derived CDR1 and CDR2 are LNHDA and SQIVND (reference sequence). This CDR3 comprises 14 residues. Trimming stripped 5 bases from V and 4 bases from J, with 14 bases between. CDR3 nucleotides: TGTGCCAGTAGTCCCCTCGGGGGACCCACTGAAGCTTTCTTT. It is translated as CASSPLGGPTEAFF.

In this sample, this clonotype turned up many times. The CDR3 here is CASSFDNSYEQYF. The CDR3 DNA reads TGCGCCAGCAGCTTTGACAACTCCTACGAGCAGTACTTC. V is TRBV5-1 and J is TRBJ2-7, with D unresolved. This CDR3 has 13 amino acids. V lost 2 bases and J lost 0, with 6 bases in between. Germline CDR1 and CDR2: SGHRS and YFSETQ.

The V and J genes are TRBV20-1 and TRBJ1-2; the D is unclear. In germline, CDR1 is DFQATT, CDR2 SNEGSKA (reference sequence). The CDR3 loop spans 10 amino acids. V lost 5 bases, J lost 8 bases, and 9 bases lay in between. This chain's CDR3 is CSALPGGYTF. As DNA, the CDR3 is TGCAGTGCTCTTCCCGGGGGCTACACCTTC.

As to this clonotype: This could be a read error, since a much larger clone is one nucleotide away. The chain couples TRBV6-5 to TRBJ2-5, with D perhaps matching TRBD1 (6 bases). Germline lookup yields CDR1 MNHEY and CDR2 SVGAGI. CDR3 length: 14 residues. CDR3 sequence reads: CAGSYDSRGETQYF. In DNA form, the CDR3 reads TGTGCCGGCAGTTACGATTCGAGGGGGGAGACCCAGTACTTC.

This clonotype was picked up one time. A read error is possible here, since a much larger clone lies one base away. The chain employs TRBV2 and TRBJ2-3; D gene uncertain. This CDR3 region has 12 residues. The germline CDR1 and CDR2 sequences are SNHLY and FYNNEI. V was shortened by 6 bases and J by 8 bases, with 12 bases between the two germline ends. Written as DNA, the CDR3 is TGTGCCAGCAGGCCGGCGTCAGGTACGCAGTATTTT. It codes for CASRPASGTQYF.

CDR3 bases: TGCAGTGCTAGTCCCGGGACTAGCGGTAGCACAGATACGCAGTATTTT. Protein: CSASPGTSGSTDTQYF. The chain joins TRBV20-1 to TRBJ2-3, with 11 positions matching TRBD2. V gave up 3 bases and J gave up 0 bases; unmatched junction bases: 5. The germline CDR1 and CDR2 sequences are DFQATT and SNEGSKA (reference sequence). CDR3 length: 16 residues.

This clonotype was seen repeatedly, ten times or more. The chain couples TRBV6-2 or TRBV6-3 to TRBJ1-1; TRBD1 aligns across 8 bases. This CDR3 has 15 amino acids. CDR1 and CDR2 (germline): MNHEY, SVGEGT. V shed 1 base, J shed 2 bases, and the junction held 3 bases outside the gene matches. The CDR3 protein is CASSYYGQGNTEAFF. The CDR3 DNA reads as TGTGCCAGCAGTTACTACGGACAGGGAAACACTGAAGCTTTCTTT.

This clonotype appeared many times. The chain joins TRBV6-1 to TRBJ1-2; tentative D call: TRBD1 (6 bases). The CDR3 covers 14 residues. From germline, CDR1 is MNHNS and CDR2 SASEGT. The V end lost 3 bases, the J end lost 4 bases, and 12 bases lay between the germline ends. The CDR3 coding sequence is TGTGCCAGCAGTGACCCACAGGGATTCTATGGCTACACCTTC. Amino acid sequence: CASSDPQGFYGYTF.

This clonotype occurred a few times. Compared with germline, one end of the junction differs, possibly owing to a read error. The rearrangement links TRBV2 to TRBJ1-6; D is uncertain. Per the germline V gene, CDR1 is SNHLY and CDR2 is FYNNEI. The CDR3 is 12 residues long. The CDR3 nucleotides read TGTGCCAGCAGTGAAGGCAGGCGAAGCCAGAATTTC. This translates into CASSEGRRSQNF.

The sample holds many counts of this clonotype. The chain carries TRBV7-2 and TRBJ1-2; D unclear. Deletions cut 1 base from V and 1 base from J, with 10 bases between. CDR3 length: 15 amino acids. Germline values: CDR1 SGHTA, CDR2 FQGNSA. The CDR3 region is CASSLVAGDNYGYTF. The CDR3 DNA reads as TGTGCCAGCAGCTTAGTAGCAGGCGATAACTATGGCTACACCTTC.

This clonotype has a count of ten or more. CDR3 in DNA: TGTGCCAGCAGCTTTAAGGGGGCGCTGGACGAGCAGTACTTC. Amino acids: CASSFKGALDEQYF. The J gene is TRBJ2-7, the V gene TRBV7-9; 7 bases fit TRBD1. In germline, CDR1 is SEHNR, CDR2 FQNEAQ (reference sequence). The CDR3 runs to 14 residues. V gave up 3 bases and J gave up 5 bases; unmatched junction bases: 7.

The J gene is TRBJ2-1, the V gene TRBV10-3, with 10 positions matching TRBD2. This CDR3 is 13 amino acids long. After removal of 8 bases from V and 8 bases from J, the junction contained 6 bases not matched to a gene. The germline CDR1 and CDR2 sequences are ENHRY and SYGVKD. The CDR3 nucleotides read TGTGCCATCCGAGCGGGAGGGGGCGATGAGCAGTTCTTC. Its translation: CAIRAGGGDEQFF.

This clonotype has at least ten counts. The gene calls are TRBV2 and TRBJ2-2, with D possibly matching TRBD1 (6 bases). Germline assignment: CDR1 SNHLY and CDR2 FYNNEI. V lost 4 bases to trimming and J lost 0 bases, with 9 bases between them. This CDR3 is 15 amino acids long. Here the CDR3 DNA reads TGTGCCAGCAGTGCGGGACAAACGAACACCGGGGAGCTGTTTTTT. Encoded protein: CASSAGQTNTGELFF.

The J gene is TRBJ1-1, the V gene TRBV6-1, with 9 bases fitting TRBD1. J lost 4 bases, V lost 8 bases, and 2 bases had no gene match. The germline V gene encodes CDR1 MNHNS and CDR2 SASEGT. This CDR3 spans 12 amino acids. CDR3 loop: CASGTGTTEAFF. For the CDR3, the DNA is TGTGCCAGCGGGACAGGGACCACTGAAGCTTTCTTT.

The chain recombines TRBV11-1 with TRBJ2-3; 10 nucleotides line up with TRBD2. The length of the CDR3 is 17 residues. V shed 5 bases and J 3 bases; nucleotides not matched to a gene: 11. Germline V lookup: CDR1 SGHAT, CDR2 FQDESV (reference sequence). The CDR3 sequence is CASSILSGGPGTDTQYF. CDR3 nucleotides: TGTGCCAGCAGCATACTTAGCGGGGGGCCGGGGACAGATACGCAGTATTTT.

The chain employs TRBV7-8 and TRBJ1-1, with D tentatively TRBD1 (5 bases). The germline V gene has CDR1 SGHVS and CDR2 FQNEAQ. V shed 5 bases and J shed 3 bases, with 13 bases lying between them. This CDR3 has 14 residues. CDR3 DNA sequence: TGTGCCAGCAGCGGGGCGTCGGTGGACACTGAAGCTTTCTTT. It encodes CASSGASVDTEAFF.